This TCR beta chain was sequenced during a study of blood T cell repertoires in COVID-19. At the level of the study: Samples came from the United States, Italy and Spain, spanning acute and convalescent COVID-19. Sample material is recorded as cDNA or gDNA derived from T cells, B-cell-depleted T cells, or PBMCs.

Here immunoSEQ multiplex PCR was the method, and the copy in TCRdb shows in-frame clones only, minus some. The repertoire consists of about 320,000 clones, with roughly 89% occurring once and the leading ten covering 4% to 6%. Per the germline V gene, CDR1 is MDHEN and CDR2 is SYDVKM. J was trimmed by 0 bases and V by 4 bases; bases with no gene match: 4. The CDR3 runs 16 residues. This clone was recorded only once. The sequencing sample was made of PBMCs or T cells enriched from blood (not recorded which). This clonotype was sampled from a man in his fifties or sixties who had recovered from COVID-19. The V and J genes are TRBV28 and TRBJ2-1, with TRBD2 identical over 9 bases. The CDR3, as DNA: TGTGCCAGCAGTTCCCGTAGCGGGGGCTCCTACAATGAGCAGTTCTTC. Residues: CASSSRSGGSYNEQFF.